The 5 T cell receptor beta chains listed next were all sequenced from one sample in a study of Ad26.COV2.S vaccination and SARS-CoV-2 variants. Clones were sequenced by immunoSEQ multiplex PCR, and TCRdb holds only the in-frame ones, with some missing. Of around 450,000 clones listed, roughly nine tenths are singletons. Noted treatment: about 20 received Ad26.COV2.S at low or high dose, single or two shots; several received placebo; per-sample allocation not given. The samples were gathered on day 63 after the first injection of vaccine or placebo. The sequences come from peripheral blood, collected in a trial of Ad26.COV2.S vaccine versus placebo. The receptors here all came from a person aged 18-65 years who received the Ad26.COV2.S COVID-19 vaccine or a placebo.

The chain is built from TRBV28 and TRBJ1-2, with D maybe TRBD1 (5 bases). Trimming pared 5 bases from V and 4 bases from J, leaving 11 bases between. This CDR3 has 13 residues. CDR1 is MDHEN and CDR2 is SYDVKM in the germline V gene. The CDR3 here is CASSRGTVYGYTF. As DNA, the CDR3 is TGTGCCAGCAGTCGCGGGACCGTCTATGGCTACACCTTC.

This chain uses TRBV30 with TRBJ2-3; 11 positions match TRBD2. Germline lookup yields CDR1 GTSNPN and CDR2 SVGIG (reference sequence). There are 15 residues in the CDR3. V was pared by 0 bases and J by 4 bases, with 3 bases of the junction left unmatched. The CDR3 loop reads CAWSVLAGVADTQYF. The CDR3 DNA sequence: TGTGCCTGGAGTGTACTAGCGGGAGTGGCAGATACGCAGTATTTT. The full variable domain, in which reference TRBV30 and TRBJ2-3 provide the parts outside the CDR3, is SQTIHQWPATLVQPVGSPLSLECTVEGTSNPNLYWYRQAAGRGLQLLFYSVGIGQISSEVPQNLSASRPQDRQFILSSKKLLLSDSGFYLCAWSVLAGVADTQYFGPGTRLTVL.

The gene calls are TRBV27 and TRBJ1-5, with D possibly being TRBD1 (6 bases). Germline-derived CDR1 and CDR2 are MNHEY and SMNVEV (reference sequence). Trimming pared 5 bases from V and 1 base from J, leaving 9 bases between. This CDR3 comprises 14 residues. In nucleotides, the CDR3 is TGTGCCAGCAGTCTACAGGGAAGCAATCAGCCCCAGCATTTT. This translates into CASSLQGSNQPQHF.

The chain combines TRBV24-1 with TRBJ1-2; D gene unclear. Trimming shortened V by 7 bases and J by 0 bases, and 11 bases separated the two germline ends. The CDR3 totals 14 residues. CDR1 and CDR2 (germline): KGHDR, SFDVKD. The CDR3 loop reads CATRIKQPNYGYTF. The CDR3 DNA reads TGTGCCACCAGAATAAAACAGCCTAACTATGGCTACACCTTC.

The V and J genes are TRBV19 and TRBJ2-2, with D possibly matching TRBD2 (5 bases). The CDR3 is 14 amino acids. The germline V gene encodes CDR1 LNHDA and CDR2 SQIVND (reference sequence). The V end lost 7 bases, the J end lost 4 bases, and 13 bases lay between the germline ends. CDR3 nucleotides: TGTGCCAGTAAGCGGCGGCCCCTCACCGGGGAGCTGTTTTTT. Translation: CASKRRPLTGELFF. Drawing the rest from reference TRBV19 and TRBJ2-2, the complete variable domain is DGGITQSPKYLFRKEGQNVTLSCEQNLNHDAMYWYRQDPGQGLRLIYYSQIVNDFQKGDIAEGYSVSREKKESFPLTVTSAQKNPTAFYLCASKRRPLTGELFFGEGSRLTVL.